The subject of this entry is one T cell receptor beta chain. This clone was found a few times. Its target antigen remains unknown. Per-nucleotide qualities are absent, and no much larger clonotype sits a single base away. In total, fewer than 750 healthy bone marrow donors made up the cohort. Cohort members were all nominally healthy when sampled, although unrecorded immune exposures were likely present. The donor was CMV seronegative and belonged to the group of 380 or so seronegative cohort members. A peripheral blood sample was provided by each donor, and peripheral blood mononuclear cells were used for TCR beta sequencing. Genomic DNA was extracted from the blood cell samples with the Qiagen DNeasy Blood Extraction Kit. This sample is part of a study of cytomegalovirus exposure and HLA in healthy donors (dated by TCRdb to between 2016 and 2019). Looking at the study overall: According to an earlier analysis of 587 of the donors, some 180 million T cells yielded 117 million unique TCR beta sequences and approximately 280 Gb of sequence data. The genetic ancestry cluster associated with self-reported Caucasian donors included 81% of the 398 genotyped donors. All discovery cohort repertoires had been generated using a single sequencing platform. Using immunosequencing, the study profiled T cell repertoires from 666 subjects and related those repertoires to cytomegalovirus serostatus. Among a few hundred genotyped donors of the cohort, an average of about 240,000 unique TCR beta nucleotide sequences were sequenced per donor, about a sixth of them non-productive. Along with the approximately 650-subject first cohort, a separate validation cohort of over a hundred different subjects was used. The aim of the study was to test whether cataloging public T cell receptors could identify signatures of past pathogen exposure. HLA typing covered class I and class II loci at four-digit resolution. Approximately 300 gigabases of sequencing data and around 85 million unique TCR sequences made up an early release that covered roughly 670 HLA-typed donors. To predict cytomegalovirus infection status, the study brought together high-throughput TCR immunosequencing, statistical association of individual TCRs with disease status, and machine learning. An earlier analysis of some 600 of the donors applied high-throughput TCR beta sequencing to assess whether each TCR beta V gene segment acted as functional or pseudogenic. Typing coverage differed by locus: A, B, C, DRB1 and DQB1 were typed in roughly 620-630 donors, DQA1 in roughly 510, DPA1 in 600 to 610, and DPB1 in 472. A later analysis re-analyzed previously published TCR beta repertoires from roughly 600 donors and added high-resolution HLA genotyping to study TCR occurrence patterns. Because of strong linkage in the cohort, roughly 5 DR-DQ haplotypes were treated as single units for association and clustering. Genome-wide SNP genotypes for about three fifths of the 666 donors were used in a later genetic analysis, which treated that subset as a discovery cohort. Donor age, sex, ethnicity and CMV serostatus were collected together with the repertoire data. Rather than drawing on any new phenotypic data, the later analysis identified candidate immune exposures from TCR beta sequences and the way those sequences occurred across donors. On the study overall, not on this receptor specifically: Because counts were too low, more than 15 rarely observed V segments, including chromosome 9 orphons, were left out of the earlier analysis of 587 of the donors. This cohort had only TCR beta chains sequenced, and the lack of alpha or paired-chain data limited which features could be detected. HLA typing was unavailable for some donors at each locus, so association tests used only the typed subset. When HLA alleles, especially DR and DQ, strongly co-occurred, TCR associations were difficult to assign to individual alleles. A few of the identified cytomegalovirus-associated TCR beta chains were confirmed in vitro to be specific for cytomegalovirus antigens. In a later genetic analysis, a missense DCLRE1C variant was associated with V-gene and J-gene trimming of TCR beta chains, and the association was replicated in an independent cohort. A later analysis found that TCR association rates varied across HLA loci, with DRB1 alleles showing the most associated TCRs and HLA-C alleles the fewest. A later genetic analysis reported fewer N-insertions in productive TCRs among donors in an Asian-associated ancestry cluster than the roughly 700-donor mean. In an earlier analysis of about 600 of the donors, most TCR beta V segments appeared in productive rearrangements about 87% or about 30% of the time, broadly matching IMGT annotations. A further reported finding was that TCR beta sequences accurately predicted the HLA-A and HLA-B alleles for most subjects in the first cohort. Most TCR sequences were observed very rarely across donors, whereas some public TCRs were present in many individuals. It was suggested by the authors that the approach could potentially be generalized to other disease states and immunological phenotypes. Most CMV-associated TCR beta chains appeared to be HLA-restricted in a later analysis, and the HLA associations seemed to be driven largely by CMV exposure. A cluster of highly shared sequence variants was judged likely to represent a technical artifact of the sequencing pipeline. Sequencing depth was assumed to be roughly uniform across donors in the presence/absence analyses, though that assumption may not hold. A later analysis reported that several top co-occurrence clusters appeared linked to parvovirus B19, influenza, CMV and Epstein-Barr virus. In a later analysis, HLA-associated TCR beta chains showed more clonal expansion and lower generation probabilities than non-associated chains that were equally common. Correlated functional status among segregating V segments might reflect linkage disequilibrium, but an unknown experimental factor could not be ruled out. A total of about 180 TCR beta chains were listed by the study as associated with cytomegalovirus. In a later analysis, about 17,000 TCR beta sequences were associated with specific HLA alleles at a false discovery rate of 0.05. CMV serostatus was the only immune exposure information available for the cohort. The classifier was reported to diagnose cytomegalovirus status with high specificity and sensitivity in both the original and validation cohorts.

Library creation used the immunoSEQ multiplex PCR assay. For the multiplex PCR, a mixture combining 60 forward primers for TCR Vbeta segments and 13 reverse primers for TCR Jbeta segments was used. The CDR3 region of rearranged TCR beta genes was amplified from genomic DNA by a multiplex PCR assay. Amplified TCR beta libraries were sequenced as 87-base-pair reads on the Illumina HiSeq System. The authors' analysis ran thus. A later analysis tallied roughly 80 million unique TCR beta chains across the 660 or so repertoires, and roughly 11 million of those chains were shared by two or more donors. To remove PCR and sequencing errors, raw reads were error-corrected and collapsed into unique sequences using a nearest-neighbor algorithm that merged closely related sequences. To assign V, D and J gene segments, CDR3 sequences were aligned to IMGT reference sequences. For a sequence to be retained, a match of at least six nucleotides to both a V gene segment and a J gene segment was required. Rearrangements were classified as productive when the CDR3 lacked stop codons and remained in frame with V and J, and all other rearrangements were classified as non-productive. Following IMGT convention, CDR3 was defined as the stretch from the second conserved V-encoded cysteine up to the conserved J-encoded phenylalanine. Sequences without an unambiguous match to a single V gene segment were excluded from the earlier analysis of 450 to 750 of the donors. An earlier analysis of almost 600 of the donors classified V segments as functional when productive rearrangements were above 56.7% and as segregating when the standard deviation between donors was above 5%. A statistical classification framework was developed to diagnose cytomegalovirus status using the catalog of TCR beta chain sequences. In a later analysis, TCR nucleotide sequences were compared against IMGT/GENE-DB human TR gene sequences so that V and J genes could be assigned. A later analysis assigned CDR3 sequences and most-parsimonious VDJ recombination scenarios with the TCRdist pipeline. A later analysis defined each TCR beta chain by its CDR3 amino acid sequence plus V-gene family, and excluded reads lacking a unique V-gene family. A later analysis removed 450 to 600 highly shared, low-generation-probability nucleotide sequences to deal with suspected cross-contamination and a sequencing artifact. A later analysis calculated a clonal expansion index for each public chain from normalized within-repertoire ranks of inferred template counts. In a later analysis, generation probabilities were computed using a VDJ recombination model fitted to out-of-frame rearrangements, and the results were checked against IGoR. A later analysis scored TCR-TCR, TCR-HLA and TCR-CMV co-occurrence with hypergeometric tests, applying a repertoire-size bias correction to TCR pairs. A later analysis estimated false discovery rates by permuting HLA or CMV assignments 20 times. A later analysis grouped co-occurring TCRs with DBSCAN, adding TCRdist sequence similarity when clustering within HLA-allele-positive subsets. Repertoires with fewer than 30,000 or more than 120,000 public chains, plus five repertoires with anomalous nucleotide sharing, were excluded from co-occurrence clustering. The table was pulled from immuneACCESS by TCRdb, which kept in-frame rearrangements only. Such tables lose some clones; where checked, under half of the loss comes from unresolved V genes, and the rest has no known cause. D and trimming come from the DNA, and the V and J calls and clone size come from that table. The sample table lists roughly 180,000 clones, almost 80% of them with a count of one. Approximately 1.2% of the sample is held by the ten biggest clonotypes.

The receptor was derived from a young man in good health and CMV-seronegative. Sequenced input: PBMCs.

The DNA sequence is TGTGCCAGCAGCTTAACGCTGAGTTACGAGCAGTACTTC. Translated, this gives CASSLTLSYEQYF. The chain employs TRBV7-3 and TRBJ2-7; the D gene is unclear. The junction shows trimming of 0 bases on V and 4 bases on J, plus 7 bases between the germline ends. The CDR3 sequence holds 13 residues, the cysteine and phenylalanine included. Solely the CDR3 DNA is kept, with 39 bases framed from the first base. The CDR1 and CDR2 encoded by the germline V gene are SGHTA and FQGTGA.